The 24 T cell receptor beta chains below come from one sample, sequenced in a study of T cell responses to AZD1222 COVID-19 vaccine. Produced via immunoSEQ multiplex PCR; TCRdb's table is partial and in-frame only. The table includes 70,000 or so clones, over 65% detected once. The sample here was peripheral blood, taken 28 days after the second AZD1222 dose. Every receptor here comes from an adult who received the AZD1222 COVID-19 vaccine.

This chain joins TRBV24-1 and TRBJ2-2; 10 bases are shared with TRBD1. Germline values: CDR1 KGHDR, CDR2 SFDVKD. The CDR3 extends over 13 amino acids. V was clipped by 7 bases and J by 5 bases; unmatched bases: 0. CDR3 region: CATRDRGTGELFF. In DNA, the CDR3 is TGTGCCACCAGGGACAGGGGGACCGGGGAGCTGTTTTTT.

The rearrangement uses TRBV10-1 and TRBJ2-7; 12 positions agree with TRBD2. Per germline, CDR1 WNHNN and CDR2 SYGVQD (reference sequence). Trimming removed 4 bases from V and 6 bases from J; junction bases left unmatched: 1. CDR3 length equals 13 residues. In DNA form, the CDR3 reads TGCGCCAGCAGTGGACTAGCGGGAGTCGAGCAGTACTTC. Protein: CASSGLAGVEQYF.

The chain uses TRBV10-3 and TRBJ1-3, with D perhaps matching TRBD1 (6 bases). The CDR3 runs to 17 residues. Germline V gene data show CDR1 as ENHRY and CDR2 as SYGVKD. V gave up 3 bases and J gave up 0 bases, with 15 bases separating them. DNA of the CDR3: TGTGCCATCAGTGACCCCGTGGACAGTTTCTCTGGAAACACCATATATTTT. It codes for CAISDPVDSFSGNTIYF.

The chain has TRBV5-1 and TRBJ1-2; possibly TRBD1 for D (5 bases). The CDR3 spans 14 residues. V was cut by 3 bases and J by 4 bases, with 13 bases left in between. Germline CDR1 is SGHRS and CDR2 is YFSETQ. In DNA form, the CDR3 reads TGCGCCAGCAGCTGGGGGGGAGGCGGCTATGGCTACACCTTC. Amino acids: CASSWGGGGYGYTF.

This clone showed up just a few times. The chain employs TRBV3-1 (or the pseudogene TRBV3-2) and TRBJ1-3; a possible D gene is TRBD1 (5 bases). Germline V gives CDR1 LGHDT, CDR2 YNNKEL (reference sequence). V shed 5 bases and J shed 0 bases, with 14 bases lying between them. The CDR3 loop spans 16 amino acids. The CDR3 sequence is CASSKGRGGSGNTIYF. CDR3 in DNA: TGTGCCAGCAGCAAGGGGCGCGGGGGCTCTGGAAACACCATATATTTT.

This clone was observed a handful of times. CDR3 bases: TGTGCCAGCAGGCCCAGCGGGGGGGTCTATGGCTACACCTTC. It encodes CASRPSGGVYGYTF. This chain connects TRBV6-5 to TRBJ1-2, with D perhaps TRBD1 (5 bases). V dropped 6 bases and J dropped 4 bases, with 15 bases sitting between them. Looked up from germline, CDR1 is MNHEY and CDR2 is SVGAGI. The CDR3 totals 14 residues.

The chain carries TRBV6-5 and TRBJ1-2; a possible D gene is TRBD1 (6 bases). The germline gives CDR1 MNHEY, CDR2 SVGAGI. There are 14 residues in the CDR3. V was cut by 4 bases and J by 4 bases, with 13 bases left in between. This CDR3 is CASSLQGGSYGYTF. The CDR3 DNA follows: TGTGCCAGCAGTTTACAGGGTGGGAGCTATGGCTACACCTTC.

This chain connects TRBV11-2 to TRBJ2-1; D is perhaps TRBD1 (6 bases). V shed 1 base and J shed 10 bases, with 11 bases lying between them. This CDR3 spans 13 amino acids. Germline CDR1 and CDR2: SGHAT and FQNNGV. The DNA for the CDR3 is TGTGCCAGCAGCTTAGTAGGGGGATTCGAGCAGTTCTTC. Protein sequence: CASSLVGGFEQFF.

The chain is built from TRBV6-1 and TRBJ1-2, with TRBD1 matching over 8 bases. J was trimmed by 7 bases and V by 3 bases; bases with no gene match: 7. CDR1 is MNHNS and CDR2 is SASEGT in the germline V gene. This CDR3 contains 14 residues. The CDR3 sequence is CASSDARGRIGYTF. The CDR3 DNA is TGTGCCAGCAGTGACGCCAGGGGGCGCATTGGCTACACCTTC.

This clone was counted many times. This chain uses TRBV2 with TRBJ2-7; D is undetermined. V was clipped by 5 bases and J by 1 base, with 15 bases between them. The CDR3 runs to 15 residues. Germline V gene data show CDR1 as SNHLY and CDR2 as FYNNEI. CDR3 residues: CASSPRTTMSYEQYF. The CDR3 DNA reads TGTGCCAGCAGTCCAAGGACGACAATGTCCTACGAGCAGTACTTC.

The chain links TRBV11-2 to TRBJ1-1; TRBD1 might be the D (5 bases). The ends were cut back, 5 bases at V and 5 bases at J, with 9 bases in the middle. Germline V CDR1 and CDR2: SGHAT, FQNNGV. The length of the CDR3 is 12 residues. This CDR3 reads CASSEGVTEAFF. For the CDR3, the DNA is TGTGCCAGCAGCGAAGGGGTAACTGAAGCTTTCTTT. Together with reference TRBV11-2 and TRBJ1-1, the CDR3 gives the full variable domain: EAGVAQSPRYKIIEKRQSVAFWCNPISGHATLYWYQQILGQGPKLLIQFQNNGVVDDSQLPKDRFSAERLKGVDSTLKIQPAKLEDSAVYLCASSEGVTEAFFGQGTRLTVV.

This chain links TRBV4-1 with TRBJ2-5; possible D gene TRBD2, 6 bases. V lost 1 base, J lost 2 bases, and 8 bases lay in between. This CDR3 contains 14 residues. The germline V gene encodes CDR1 MGHRA and CDR2 YSYEKL. CDR3 sequence reads: CASSQAGGQETQYF. CDR3 coding DNA: TGCGCCAGCAGCCAAGCCGGGGGACAAGAGACCCAGTACTTC.

The chain uses TRBV28 and TRBJ1-2; possibly TRBD1 for D (6 bases). The ends were cut back, 7 bases at V and 0 bases at J, with 12 bases in the middle. CDR1 is MDHEN, CDR2 SYDVKM, per germline. CDR3 length equals 14 residues. For the CDR3, the DNA is TGTGCCAGCACCCCAGGGGCAACTAACTATGGCTACACCTTC. Its protein product is CASTPGATNYGYTF.

This clone is classed as medium-sized (0.01 to 0.1%). This rearrangement joins TRBV5-4 to TRBJ1-2; TRBD1 aligns across 7 bases. Per the germline V gene, CDR1 is SGHNT and CDR2 is YYREEE (reference sequence). The V segment lost 4 bases and the J segment 4 bases; nucleotides outside the gene matches: 10. CDR3 length equals 15 residues. This CDR3 reads CASSGEKQGSYGYTF. CDR3 nucleotides: TGTGCCAGCAGCGGAGAGAAACAGGGGAGCTATGGCTACACCTTC.

This clone was detected ten times or more. The chain links TRBV2 to TRBJ2-7; 7 positions match TRBD2. V lost 8 bases, J lost 0 bases, and 4 bases stayed unmatched. CDR3 length: 13 amino acids. Germline values: CDR1 SNHLY, CDR2 FYNNEI. This CDR3 reads CASESGNSYEQYF. The CDR3 bases are TGTGCCAGCGAGAGCGGGAACTCCTACGAGCAGTACTTC.

In regard to this clone: Sequence at one end of the junction differs from germline and may be a read error. The V and J genes are TRBV12-3 or TRBV12-4 and TRBJ2-1; D gene unclear. This CDR3 has 9 residues. Here the CDR3 reads CASGLDPVF. CDR3 coding DNA: TGTGCCAGCGGATTGGACCCAGTCTTC.

The chain combines TRBV30 with TRBJ1-4; 7 nucleotides line up with TRBD1. The ends lost 8 bases at V and 7 bases at J; junction bases unmatched: 10. There are 13 residues in the CDR3. CDR1 and CDR2 from the germline V gene are GTSNPN and SVGIG (reference sequence). The CDR3 loop reads CARRGGSGEKLFF. The CDR3 bases are TGTGCCCGAAGAGGGGGCTCCGGTGAAAAACTGTTTTTT.

The gene calls are TRBV18 and TRBJ1-5; weak D call: TRBD1 (6 bases). Trimming cost V 3 bases and J 6 bases, with 15 bases left between them. CDR1 is KGHSH and CDR2 is LQKENI in the germline V gene. The CDR3 sequence is 15 residues long. CDR3 loop: CASSPYTGTGQPQHF. CDR3 in DNA: TGTGCCAGCTCACCCTACACAGGGACGGGTCAGCCCCAGCATTTT.

V usage is TRBV2 and J usage is TRBJ1-1; D is undetermined. The CDR3 spans 15 residues. CDR1 is SNHLY and CDR2 is FYNNEI in the germline V gene. Between the trimmed V and J ends, which lost 6 bases and 3 bases, there was a span of 17 bases. CDR3 DNA sequence: TGTGCCAGCAGCGGCTGGGCAGGATATGACACTGAAGCTTTCTTT. As protein: CASSGWAGYDTEAFF.

The rearrangement links TRBV5-8 to TRBJ1-2, with a tentative D call TRBD1 (5 bases). The germline V and J ends were trimmed by 4 bases and 5 bases, with 15 bases remaining between them. This CDR3 is built from 14 residues. Germline CDR1 reads SGHTS; CDR2 reads YDEGEE. The CDR3 nucleotides are TGTGCCAGCAGCCCGGGGGGAAGGGCGTATGGCTACACCTTC. The encoded protein is CASSPGGRAYGYTF.

The chain links TRBV11-3 to TRBJ1-1; no clear D gene. This CDR3 comprises 14 residues. Germline V CDR1 and CDR2: SGHNT, YENEEA. V shed 5 bases and J shed 6 bases, with 16 bases lying between them. CDR3: CASSVYTEAAEAFF. CDR3 sequence (DNA): TGTGCCAGCAGCGTCTATACGGAGGCCGCTGAAGCTTTCTTT.

The V gene is TRBV10-2, the J gene TRBJ2-3; 9 positions agree with TRBD2. Germline CDR1 and CDR2: WSHSY and SAAADI. Losses at the gene ends were 9 bases for V and 4 bases for J; bases not matched to a gene: 14. The CDR3 totals 16 residues. CDR3 bases: TGCGCCAGTAGGGTGGGCACAGCGGGAGGCGCAGATACGCAGTATTTT. As protein: CASRVGTAGGADTQYF.

V usage is TRBV3-1 (or the pseudogene TRBV3-2) and J usage is TRBJ1-2; TRBD1 matches at 8 bases. This CDR3 contains 16 residues. Germline assignment: CDR1 LGHDT and CDR2 YNNKEL (reference sequence). With V trimmed by 0 bases and J by 7 bases, 10 bases remained unmatched. CDR3 protein: CASSQDQAGGYSGYTF. CDR3 DNA sequence: TGTGCCAGCAGCCAAGATCAGGCAGGGGGCTATTCTGGCTACACCTTC.

This chain joins TRBV30 and TRBJ2-1; the D gene is possibly TRBD2 (6 bases). V gave up 0 bases and J gave up 8 bases, with 17 bases separating them. From germline, CDR1 is GTSNPN and CDR2 SVGIG (reference sequence). The CDR3 has 15 amino acids. The CDR3 bases are TGTGCCTGGAGTGTTGGCGGGACGTCCTCCGATGAGCAGTTCTTC. Translating it yields CAWSVGGTSSDEQFF.